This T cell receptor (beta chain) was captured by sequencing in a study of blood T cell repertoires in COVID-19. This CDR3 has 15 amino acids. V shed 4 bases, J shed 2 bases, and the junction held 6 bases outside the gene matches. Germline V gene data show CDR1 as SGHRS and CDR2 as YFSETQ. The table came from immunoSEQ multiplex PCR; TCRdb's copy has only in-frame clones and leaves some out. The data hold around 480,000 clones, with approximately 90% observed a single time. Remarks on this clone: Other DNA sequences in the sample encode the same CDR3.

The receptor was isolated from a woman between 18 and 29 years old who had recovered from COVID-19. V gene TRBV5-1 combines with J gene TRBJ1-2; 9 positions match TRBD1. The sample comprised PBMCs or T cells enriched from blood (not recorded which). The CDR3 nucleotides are TGCGCCAGCAGCCTTGCCGGGACAGGGAACTATGGCTACACCTTC. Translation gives CASSLAGTGNYGYTF.